This is a list of T cell receptor beta chains from one sample in a study of response to subunit inactivated influenza vaccine. TCRdb re-called the RT-PCR reads through MiXCR, storing one row per CDR3 protein. The sample has 450,000 to 600,000 distinct CDR3 sequences, roughly 7.9% seen once. The input for sequencing was PBMCs from blood, taken about 23 months after vaccination. These receptors were taken from a man aged 45 to 70 who received an inactivated influenza vaccine. The CDR3 runs from the conserved cysteine through the conserved F or W. D genes are given only for firm matches. Size is omitted from some rows. Given values are once, few, many or a class for expanded clones.

d_call	v_call	j_call	clone_size	cdr3_aa	cdr3_nt
-	TRBV10-3	TRBJ2-1	many	CAISDGGGLDNEQFF	TGTGCCATCAGTGACGGAGGCGGGTTGGACAATGAGCAGTTCTTC
-	TRBV5-1	TRBJ2-6	many	CASSLRTGYGANVLTF	TGCGCCAGCAGCTTACGCACAGGGTATGGGGCCAACGTCCTGACTTTC
TRBD1	TRBV10-3	TRBJ2-1	many	CAISAGQSSYNEQFF	TGTGCCATCAGTGCGGGACAGAGCTCCTACAATGAGCAGTTCTTC
-	TRBV18	TRBJ2-7	-	CASSPTDSGEQYF	TGTGCCAGCTCACCAACTGACTCAGGCGAGCAGTACTTC
TRBD1	TRBV12-3/TRBV12-4	TRBJ2-7	few	CASKRAGTGGWDEQYF	TGTGCCAGCAAACGCGCCGGGACAGGGGGCTGGGACGAGCAGTACTTC
-	TRBV7-8	TRBJ2-4	many	CASRGGNIQYF	TGTGCCTCGAGGGGGGGAAACATTCAGTACTTC
-	TRBV6-5	TRBJ2-7	many	CASSYAPADPSYEQYF	TGTGCCAGCAGTTACGCCCCAGCGGACCCCTCCTACGAGCAGTACTTC
-	TRBV7-2	TRBJ1-1	-	CASSLGAGKRNTEAFF	TGTGCCAGCAGCTTGGGGGCAGGGAAGAGGAACACTGAAGCTTTCTTT
-	TRBV3-1	TRBJ2-1	few	CASSQGDTALGEQFF	TGTGCCAGCAGCCAAGGAGACACCGCCTTAGGTGAGCAGTTCTTC
-	TRBV10-3	TRBJ2-1	many	CATSPGKALDEQFF	TGTGCCACCTCTCCCGGTAAAGCGTTGGATGAGCAGTTCTTC
-	TRBV12-3/TRBV12-4	TRBJ1-5	few	CASSEGVGQPQHF	TGTGCCAGCAGCGAGGGAGTCGGGCAGCCCCAGCATTTT
-	TRBV10-3	TRBJ1-6	-	CAISAKGGEAPLHF	TGTGCCATCAGTGCCAAGGGCGGTGAAGCACCCCTCCACTTT
-	TRBV5-5	TRBJ1-1	-	CASSLARVGSTEAFF	TGTGCCAGCAGCTTGGCCAGGGTGGGTTCCACTGAAGCTTTCTTT
TRBD2	TRBV20-1	TRBJ2-1	few	CSARDPLAGGYGQFF	TGCAGTGCTAGAGATCCTCTAGCGGGAGGGTATGGGCAGTTCTTC
TRBD2	TRBV5-1	TRBJ2-2	many	CASRASGIGAGELFF	TGCGCCAGCAGGGCCAGCGGGATAGGGGCCGGGGAGCTGTTTTTT
TRBD2	TRBV20-1	TRBJ2-2	few	CSARPRGGWTGELFF	TGCAGTGCTAGGCCGCGGGGAGGGTGGACCGGGGAGCTGTTTTTT
-	TRBV5-5	TRBJ1-1	-	CASSAIEHLANTEAFF	TGTGCCAGCAGCGCAATAGAGCACCTAGCGAACACTGAAGCTTTCTTT
-	TRBV20-1	TRBJ2-1	-	CSARDPNPGSYNEQFF	TGCAGTGCTAGAGATCCCAACCCCGGCTCCTACAATGAGCAGTTCTTC
-	TRBV3-1	TRBJ1-5	few	CASSQEGVNQPQHF	TGTGCCAGCAGCCAAGAGGGTGTAAATCAGCCCCAGCATTTT
-	TRBV7-2	TRBJ2-1	few	CASAPTAPGAYNEQFF	TGTGCCAGCGCCCCGACCGCCCCCGGGGCATACAATGAGCAGTTCTTC
TRBD1	TRBV5-6	TRBJ2-3	-	CASSDGQGSTDTQYF	TGTGCCAGCAGCGACGGACAGGGGAGCACAGATACGCAGTATTTT
-	TRBV7-2	TRBJ2-3	-	CASSWNGAGSEWHF	TGTGCCAGCAGCTGGAATGGGGCAGGGTCAGAATGGCATTTT
-	TRBV20-1	TRBJ2-1	many	CSARGVQGGNEQFF	TGCAGTGCTAGAGGGGTCCAGGGGGGCAATGAGCAGTTCTTC
-	TRBV4-3	TRBJ1-1	many	CASSQEARATEAFF	TGCGCCAGCAGCCAAGAGGCCAGGGCGACTGAAGCTTTCTTT
TRBD1	TRBV10-3	TRBJ2-7	-	CAISGQGPEQYF	TGTGCCATCAGCGGACAGGGTCCCGAGCAGTACTTC
-	TRBV7-2	TRBJ2-2	many	CASSLGTHTGELFF	TGTGCCAGCAGCTTAGGGACACACACCGGGGAGCTGTTTTTT
TRBD1	TRBV7-8	TRBJ1-1	-	CASSLGTGGVAEAFF	TGTGCCAGCAGCTTAGGGACAGGGGGCGTCGCTGAAGCTTTCTTT
-	TRBV5-1	TRBJ1-2	-	CASSLNTGTKGYTF	TGCGCCAGCAGCTTGAACACCGGGACCAAAGGCTACACCTTC
-	TRBV29-1	TRBJ2-5	many	CSVDVGSMGETQYF	TGCAGCGTTGATGTCGGGTCGATGGGGGAGACCCAGTACTTC
TRBD1	TRBV29-1	TRBJ2-1	many	CSVERQGDEQFF	TGCAGCGTTGAGAGACAGGGCGATGAGCAGTTCTTC
TRBD2	TRBV20-1	TRBJ2-4	few	CSARGLAGGQNIQYF	TGCAGTGCCCGAGGACTAGCGGGGGGCCAAAACATTCAGTACTTC
-	TRBV5-6	TRBJ2-7	-	CASSYAGGRNYEQYF	TGTGCCAGCAGCTATGCCGGGGGAAGGAACTACGAGCAGTACTTC
-	TRBV29-1	TRBJ2-1	many	CSATRWGNEQFF	TGCAGCGCCACCCGTTGGGGGAATGAGCAGTTCTTC
TRBD2	TRBV13	TRBJ2-7	few	CASSSFRAGVGYEQYF	TGTGCCAGCAGCTCATTTCGGGCGGGAGTGGGCTACGAGCAGTACTTC
-	TRBV9	TRBJ2-2	many	CASSAPGAGELFF	TGTGCCAGCAGCGCCCCAGGAGCCGGGGAGCTGTTTTTT
-	TRBV20-1	TRBJ1-6	many	CSARDYVRVSYNSPLHF	TGCAGTGCTAGAGACTACGTTAGGGTTAGCTATAATTCACCCCTCCACTTT
-	TRBV25-1	TRBJ2-1	-	CASSESGGGSYNEQFF	TGTGCCAGCAGTGAATCTGGGGGAGGCTCCTACAATGAGCAGTTCTTC
-	TRBV24-1	TRBJ2-3	few	CATSDPITDTQYF	TGTGCCACCAGTGATCCCATAACAGATACGCAGTATTTT
-	TRBV12-3/TRBV12-4	TRBJ2-6	many	CASSLGAGGANVLTF	TGTGCCAGCAGTTTGGGAGCGGGCGGGGCCAACGTCCTGACTTTC
-	TRBV20-1	TRBJ1-5	many	CSAPSQMGNQPQHF	TGCAGTGCCCCATCTCAGATGGGCAATCAGCCCCAGCATTTT
-	TRBV10-3	TRBJ2-3	few	CAITFPQAQYF	TGTGCCATCACCTTCCCCCAGGCGCAGTATTTT
TRBD1	TRBV7-2	TRBJ1-4	few	CASSFQGGGHPEKLFF	TGTGCCAGCAGCTTTCAGGGGGGGGGACACCCCGAAAAACTGTTTTTT
-	TRBV10-3	TRBJ2-7	many	CAISAGVYEQYF	TGTGCCATCAGTGCGGGAGTCTACGAGCAGTACTTC
-	TRBV20-1	TRBJ2-1	-	CSADATSFNEQFF	TGCAGTGCTGACGCGACTAGTTTCAATGAGCAGTTCTTC
TRBD2	TRBV11-1	TRBJ2-2	many	CASSLTSGTGELFF	TGTGCCAGCAGCTTGACTAGCGGGACCGGGGAGCTGTTTTTT
TRBD2	TRBV3-1	TRBJ2-2	many	CASSQARGLASTGELFF	TGTGCCAGCAGCCAAGCAAGGGGACTAGCGAGCACCGGGGAGCTGTTTTTT
TRBD2	TRBV18	TRBJ2-1	many	CASSPKTSGYNEQFF	TGTGCCAGCTCACCCAAAACTAGCGGATACAATGAGCAGTTCTTC
TRBD2	TRBV12-3/TRBV12-4	TRBJ2-3	-	CASSFEAGGTDTQYF	TGTGCCAGCAGTTTTGAAGCGGGGGGGACAGATACGCAGTATTTT
-	TRBV6-6	TRBJ2-1	once	CASTANNEQFF	TGTGCCAGCACGGCTAATAATGAGCAGTTCTTC
TRBD2	TRBV11-2	TRBJ2-3	-	CASSLIPSGGNGNTDTQYF	TGTGCCAGCAGCTTAATCCCTAGCGGGGGTAACGGTAACACAGATACGCAGTATTTT
-	TRBV5-1	TRBJ1-4	few	CASSLGDQQLGLFF	TGCGCCAGCAGCTTGGGGGACCAACAATTAGGTCTGTTTTTT
TRBD2	TRBV4-2	TRBJ2-7	-	CASSQDPGLGGEQYF	TGTGCCAGCAGCCAAGATCCGGGACTAGGGGGCGAGCAGTACTTC
-	TRBV3-1	TRBJ1-2	few	CASSQATAVYGYTF	TGTGCCAGCAGCCAAGCGACGGCAGTCTATGGCTACACCTTC
-	TRBV12-3/TRBV12-4	TRBJ1-3	-	CASRGDMELAIYF	TGTGCCAGCAGGGGGGACATGGAATTGGCCATATATTTT
-	TRBV14	TRBJ2-1	many	CASSPLGGGYEQFF	TGTGCCAGCAGCCCTCTCGGCGGGGGCTATGAGCAGTTCTTC